This is a list of T cell receptor beta chains from one sample in a study of radiotherapy plus CTLA-4 blockade in lung cancer. This table comes from immunoSEQ multiplex PCR, and its TCRdb copy is limited to in-frame clones, with some not included. Counted here are around 63,000 clones, 60% to 80% occurring once; the ten biggest clones make up 16%. The sample in question was peripheral blood, obtained from a patient treated with radiotherapy plus ipilimumab. The receptors shown here come from a human donor with non-small cell lung cancer whose response to radiotherapy plus ipilimumab could not be evaluated. Some clones in this sample may be carry-over from other donors' samples. Both conserved end residues are part of each CDR3. A D gene is named only where the DNA matches it firmly. A row's size may be missing; if present it is once, few, many or a size class.

D,V,J,size,CDR3,DNA
.,TRBV6-4,TRBJ2-6,.,CASSHTDGANVLTF,TGTGCCAGCAGTCATACTGATGGGGCCAACGTCCTGACTTTC
TRBD1,TRBV6-1,TRBJ1-2,.,CASSGDRGLYGYTF,TGTGCCAGCAGTGGGGACAGGGGCCTATATGGCTACACCTTC
TRBD1,TRBV4-1,TRBJ1-5,.,CASSQDGTGGGNQPQHF,TGCGCCAGCAGCCAAGATGGGACAGGGGGTGGCAATCAGCCCCAGCATTTT
.,TRBV5-1,TRBJ2-3,.,CASSWAGAAVDTQYF,TGCGCCAGCAGCTGGGCGGGGGCCGCCGTGGATACGCAGTATTTT
TRBD1,TRBV7-3,TRBJ2-7,.,CASSPTGLTYEQYF,TGTGCCAGCAGCCCGACAGGGCTTACCTACGAGCAGTACTTC
TRBD1,TRBV4-2,TRBJ2-2,.,CASSQPKGQGMNTGELFF,TGTGCCAGCAGCCAACCCAAGGGACAGGGAATGAACACCGGGGAGCTGTTTTTT
TRBD1,TRBV5-1,TRBJ2-5,.,CASSLDPPTGGEETQYF,TGCGCCAGCAGCTTGGACCCACCGACAGGGGGTGAAGAGACCCAGTACTTC
.,TRBV5-4,TRBJ2-5,.,CASSEGGGFQETQYF,TGTGCCAGCAGCGAGGGGGGGGGCTTCCAAGAGACCCAGTACTTC
.,TRBV7-3,TRBJ1-2,.,CASSLWAGRHDYGYTF,TGTGCCAGCAGCTTATGGGCGGGCAGACACGACTATGGCTACACCTTC
.,TRBV19,TRBJ2-3,.,CASSFLWGGTDTQYF,TGTGCCAGTAGTTTCCTTTGGGGGGGCACAGATACGCAGTATTTT
.,TRBV5-6,TRBJ1-3,.,CASREGAPNSGNTIYF,TGTGCCAGCCGTGAAGGAGCACCGAACTCTGGAAACACCATATATTTT
.,TRBV6-5,TRBJ1-6,.,CASRNGQNNSPLHF,TGTGCCAGCAGAAATGGACAAAACAATTCACCCCTCCACTTT
.,TRBV11-2,TRBJ2-5,.,CASSPPGQETQYF,TGTGCCAGCAGCCCCCCCGGCCAAGAGACCCAGTACTTC
TRBD1,TRBV5-6,TRBJ1-4,.,CASRKTGATNEKLFF,TGTGCCAGCAGGAAAACAGGGGCAACTAATGAAAAACTGTTTTTT
.,TRBV25-1,TRBJ1-2,.,CASQWRGYGYTF,TGTGCCAGCCAGTGGAGGGGCTATGGCTACACCTTC
TRBD2,TRBV4-2,TRBJ2-5,few,CASSLGREGETQYF,TGTGCCAGCAGCCTGGGCAGGGAGGGCGAGACCCAGTACTTC
.,TRBV6-6,TRBJ1-1,.,CASSYESQGSTEAFF,TGTGCCAGCAGTTACGAATCACAGGGATCCACTGAAGCTTTCTTT
TRBD2,TRBV18,TRBJ2-7,.,CASSPPRGREGSYEQYF,TGTGCCAGCTCACCCCCAAGGGGCAGGGAGGGCTCCTACGAGCAGTACTTC
TRBD1,TRBV30,TRBJ2-5,.,CAWSVGTAETQYF,TGTGCCTGGAGTGTAGGGACAGCGGAGACCCAGTACTTC
.,TRBV5-4,TRBJ1-1,.,CASSLGLQGVAEAFF,TGTGCCAGCAGCTTGGGCCTACAGGGAGTCGCTGAAGCTTTCTTT
TRBD1,TRBV5-1,TRBJ2-5,.,CASSLGGTGGRKETQYF,TGCGCCAGCAGCTTGGGGGGGACAGGGGGTCGGAAAGAGACCCAGTACTTC
.,TRBV5-1,TRBJ1-5,.,CASSLSPVGGDGNQPQHF,TGCGCCAGCAGCTTGTCCCCTGTCGGGGGGGATGGCAATCAGCCCCAGCATTTT
.,TRBV2,TRBJ1-6,medium-sized,CASTNSISSPLHF,TGTGCCAGCACCAACAGTATCAGCTCACCCCTCCACTTT
.,TRBV5-1,TRBJ2-2,.,CASSLQDSANTGELFF,TGCGCCAGCAGCCTACAGGACAGCGCGAACACCGGGGAGCTGTTTTTT
TRBD1,TRBV5-1,TRBJ1-6,.,CASSLEGAGRHF,TGCGCCAGCAGCTTGGAGGGGGCAGGGAGACACTTT
.,TRBV5-4,TRBJ1-5,few,CASSYDRNQPQHF,TGTGCCAGCAGCTACGACAGGAATCAGCCCCAGCATTTT
.,TRBV2,TRBJ1-2,.,CASNPGEGGYTF,TGTGCCAGCAACCCAGGGGAAGGTGGCTACACCTTC